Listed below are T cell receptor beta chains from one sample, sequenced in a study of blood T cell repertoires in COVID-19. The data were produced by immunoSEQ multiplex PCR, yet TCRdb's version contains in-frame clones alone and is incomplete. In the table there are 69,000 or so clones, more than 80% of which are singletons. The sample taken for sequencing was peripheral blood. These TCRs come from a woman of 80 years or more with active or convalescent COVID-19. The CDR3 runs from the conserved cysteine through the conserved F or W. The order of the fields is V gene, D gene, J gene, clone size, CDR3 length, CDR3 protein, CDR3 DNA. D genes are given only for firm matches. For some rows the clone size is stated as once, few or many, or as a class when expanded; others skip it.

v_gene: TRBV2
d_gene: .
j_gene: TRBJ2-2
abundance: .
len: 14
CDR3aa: CASRNRAGTGELFF
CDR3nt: TGTGCCAGCAGGAACAGGGCGGGCACCGGGGAGCTGTTTTTT

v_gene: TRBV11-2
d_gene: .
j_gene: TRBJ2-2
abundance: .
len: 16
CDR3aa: CASSLIRGRRAGELFF
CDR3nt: TGTGCCAGCAGCCTCATAAGGGGAAGGAGGGCCGGGGAGCTGTTTTTT

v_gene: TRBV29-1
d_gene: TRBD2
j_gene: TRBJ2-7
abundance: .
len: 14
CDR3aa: CSVDGLAGPYEQYF
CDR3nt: TGCAGCGTTGACGGACTAGCGGGCCCCTACGAGCAGTACTTC

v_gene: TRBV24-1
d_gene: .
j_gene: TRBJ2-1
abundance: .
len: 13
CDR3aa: CATESGVGNEQFF
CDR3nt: TGTGCCACCGAATCGGGAGTCGGCAATGAGCAGTTCTTC

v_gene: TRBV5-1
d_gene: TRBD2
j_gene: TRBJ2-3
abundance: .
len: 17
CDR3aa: CASSLGLAGGGTDTQYF
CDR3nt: TGCGCCAGCAGCTTGGGACTAGCGGGGGGCGGCACAGATACGCAGTATTTT

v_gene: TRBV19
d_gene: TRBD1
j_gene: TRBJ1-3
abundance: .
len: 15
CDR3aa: CASSMRDSSGNTIYF
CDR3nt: TGTGCCAGTAGTATGAGGGACAGCTCTGGAAACACCATATATTTT

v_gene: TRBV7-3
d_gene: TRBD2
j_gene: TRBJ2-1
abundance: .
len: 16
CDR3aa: CASSLRPGGLNNEQFF
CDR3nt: TGTGCCAGCAGCTTAAGACCGGGAGGGTTAAACAATGAGCAGTTCTTC

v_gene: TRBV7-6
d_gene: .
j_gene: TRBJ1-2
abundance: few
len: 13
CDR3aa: CASSLGQDYGYTF
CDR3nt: TGTGCCAGCAGCTTAGGGCAGGACTATGGCTACACCTTC

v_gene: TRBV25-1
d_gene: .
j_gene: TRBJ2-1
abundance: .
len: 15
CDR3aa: CASSDHTSSYNEQFF
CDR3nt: TGTGCCAGCAGTGATCATACGAGCTCCTACAATGAGCAGTTCTTC

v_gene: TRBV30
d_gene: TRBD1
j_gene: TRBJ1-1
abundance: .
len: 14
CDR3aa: CAWRGTGLGLEAFF
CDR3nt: TGTGCCTGGAGGGGGACAGGCTTAGGGCTGGAAGCTTTCTTT

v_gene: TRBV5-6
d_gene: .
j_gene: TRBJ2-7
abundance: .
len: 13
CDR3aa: CASSLRDFYEQYF
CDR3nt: TGTGCCAGCAGCTTAAGGGACTTCTACGAGCAGTACTTC

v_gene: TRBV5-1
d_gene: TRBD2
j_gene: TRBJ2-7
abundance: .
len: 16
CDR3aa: CASSSFLSSGGSRQYF
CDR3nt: TGCGCCAGCAGCTCGTTTCTGTCCAGCGGGGGGTCACGGCAGTACTTC

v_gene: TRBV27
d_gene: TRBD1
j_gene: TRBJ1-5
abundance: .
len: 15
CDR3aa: CASSRLQGVGQPQHF
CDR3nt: TGTGCCAGCAGTCGCTTACAGGGGGTAGGTCAGCCCCAGCATTTT

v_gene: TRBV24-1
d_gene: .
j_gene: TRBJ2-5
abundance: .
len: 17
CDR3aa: CATSDSHTREAQETQYF
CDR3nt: TGTGCCACCAGTGACTCACACACCAGGGAGGCTCAAGAGACCCAGTACTTC

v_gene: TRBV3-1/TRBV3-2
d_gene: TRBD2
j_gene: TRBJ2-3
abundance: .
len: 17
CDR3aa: CASSHHGGGALTDTQYF
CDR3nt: TGTGCCAGCAGCCACCACGGCGGGGGGGCACTCACAGATACGCAGTATTTT

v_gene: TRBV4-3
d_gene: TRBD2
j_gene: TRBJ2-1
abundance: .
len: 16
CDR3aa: CASSQEPGLANIEQFF
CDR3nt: TGCGCCAGCAGCCAAGAACCGGGACTAGCGAATATTGAGCAGTTCTTC

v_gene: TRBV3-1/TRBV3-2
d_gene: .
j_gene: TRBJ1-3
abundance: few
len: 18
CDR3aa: CASSQESGRGWSGNTIYF
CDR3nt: TGTGCCAGCAGCCAAGAATCGGGGCGGGGTTGGTCTGGAAACACCATATATTTT

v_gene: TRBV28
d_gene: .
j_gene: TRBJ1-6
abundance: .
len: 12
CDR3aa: CASSIPNSPLHF
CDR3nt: TGTGCCAGCAGTATCCCGAATTCACCCCTCCACTTT

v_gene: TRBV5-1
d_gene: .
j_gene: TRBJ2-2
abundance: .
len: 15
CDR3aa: CASSLSRGNTGELFF
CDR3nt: TGCGCCAGCAGCTTGTCCAGGGGAAACACCGGGGAGCTGTTTTTT

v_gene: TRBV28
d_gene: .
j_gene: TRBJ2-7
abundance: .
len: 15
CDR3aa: CASSFGVGHAYEQYF
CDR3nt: TGTGCCAGCAGCTTCGGAGTGGGACATGCCTACGAGCAGTACTTC

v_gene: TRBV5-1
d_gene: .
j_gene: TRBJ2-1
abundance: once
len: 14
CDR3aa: CASSRTQRDNEQFF
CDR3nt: TGCGCCAGCAGCCGGACCCAGAGGGACAATGAGCAGTTCTTC

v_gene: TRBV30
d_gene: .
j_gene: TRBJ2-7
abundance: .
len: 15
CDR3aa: CAWSVGWGRDYEQYF
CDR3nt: TGTGCCTGGAGTGTAGGTTGGGGCAGAGACTACGAGCAGTACTTC

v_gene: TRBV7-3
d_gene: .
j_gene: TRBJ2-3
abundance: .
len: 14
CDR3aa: CASSPGLASDAQYF
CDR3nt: TGTGCCAGCAGCCCTGGACTGGCCTCGGATGCGCAGTATTTT

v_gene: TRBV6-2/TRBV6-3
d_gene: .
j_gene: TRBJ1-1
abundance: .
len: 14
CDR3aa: CASSSNRRNTEAFF
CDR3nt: TGTGCCAGCAGTTCCAATCGCAGGAACACTGAAGCTTTCTTT

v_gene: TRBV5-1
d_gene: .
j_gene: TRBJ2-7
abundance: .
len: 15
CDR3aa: CASSLGTPGAYEQYF
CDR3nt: TGCGCCAGCAGCTTGGGGACCCCCGGGGCCTACGAGCAGTACTTC

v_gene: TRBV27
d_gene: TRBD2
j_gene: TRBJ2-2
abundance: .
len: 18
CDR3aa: CASTRDGVAGDDTGELFF
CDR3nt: TGTGCCAGCACCCGTGATGGGGTAGCGGGAGACGACACCGGGGAGCTGTTTTTT

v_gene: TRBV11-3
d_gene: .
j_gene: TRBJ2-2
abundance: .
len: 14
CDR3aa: CASGARAIPGELFF
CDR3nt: TGTGCCAGCGGGGCCAGGGCTATCCCCGGGGAGCTGTTTTTT

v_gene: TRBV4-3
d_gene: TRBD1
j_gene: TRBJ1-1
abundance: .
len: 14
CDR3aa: CASSQTGWNTEAFF
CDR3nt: TGCGCCAGCAGCCAGACAGGGTGGAACACTGAAGCTTTCTTT

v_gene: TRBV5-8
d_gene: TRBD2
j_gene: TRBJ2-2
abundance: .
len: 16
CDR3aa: CASSSTSGSYTGELFF
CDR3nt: TGTGCCAGCAGCTCGACTAGCGGGAGCTACACCGGGGAGCTGTTTTTT

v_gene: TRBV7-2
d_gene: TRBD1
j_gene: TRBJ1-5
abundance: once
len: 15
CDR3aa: CASRETGRGNQPQHF
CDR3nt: TGTGCCAGCAGAGAGACAGGGAGAGGCAATCAGCCCCAGCATTTT

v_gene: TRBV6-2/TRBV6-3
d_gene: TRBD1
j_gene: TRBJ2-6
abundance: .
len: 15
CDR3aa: CASSSGGAGANVLTF
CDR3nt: TGTGCCAGCAGTTCAGGGGGCGCTGGGGCCAACGTCCTGACTTTC

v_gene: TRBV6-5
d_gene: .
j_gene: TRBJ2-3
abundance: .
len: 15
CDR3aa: CASSYGGARSDTQYF
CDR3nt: TGTGCCAGCAGTTACGGGGGGGCCCGCTCGGATACGCAGTATTTT

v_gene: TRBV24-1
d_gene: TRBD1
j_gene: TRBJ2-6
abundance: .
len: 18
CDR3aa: CATSDARDRGTGANVLTF
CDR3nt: TGTGCCACCAGTGATGCCCGGGACAGAGGAACTGGGGCCAACGTCCTGACTTTC

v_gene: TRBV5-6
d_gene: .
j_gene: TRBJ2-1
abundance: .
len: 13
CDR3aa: CASSLTGYFEQFF
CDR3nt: TGTGCCAGCAGCTTGACCGGGTATTTTGAGCAGTTCTTC

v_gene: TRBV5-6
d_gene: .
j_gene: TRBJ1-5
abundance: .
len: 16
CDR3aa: CASSFFGGLSNQPQHF
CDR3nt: TGTGCCAGCAGCTTTTTTGGAGGCTTAAGCAATCAGCCCCAGCATTTT

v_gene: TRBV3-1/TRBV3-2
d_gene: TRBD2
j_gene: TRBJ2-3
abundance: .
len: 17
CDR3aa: CASSVGTSGTSTDTQYF
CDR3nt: TGTGCCAGCAGCGTAGGGACTAGCGGGACTAGCACAGATACGCAGTATTTT

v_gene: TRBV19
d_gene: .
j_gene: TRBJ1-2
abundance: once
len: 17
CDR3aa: CASQTHPGQGKNYGYTF
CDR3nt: TGTGCCAGCCAAACTCACCCTGGGCAGGGTAAGAACTATGGCTACACCTTC

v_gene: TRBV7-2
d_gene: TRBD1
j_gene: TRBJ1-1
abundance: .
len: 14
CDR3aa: CASSFLTGGTEAFF
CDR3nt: TGTGCCAGCAGCTTTCTAACAGGGGGCACTGAAGCTTTCTTT

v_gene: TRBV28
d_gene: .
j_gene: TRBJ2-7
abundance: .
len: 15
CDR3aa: CASSLGGQGSYEQYF
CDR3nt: TGTGCCAGCAGTTTAGGGGGCCAGGGAAGCTACGAGCAGTACTTC

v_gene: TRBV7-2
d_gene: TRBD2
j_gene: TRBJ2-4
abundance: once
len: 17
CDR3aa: CATEGLAGGLAKNIQYF
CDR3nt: TGTGCCACGGAGGGACTAGCGGGAGGACTAGCCAAAAACATTCAGTACTTC

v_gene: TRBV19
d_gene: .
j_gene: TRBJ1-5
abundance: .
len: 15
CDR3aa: CASSIPGTNGQPQHF
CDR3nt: TGTGCCAGTAGTATCCCCGGGACAAATGGTCAGCCCCAGCATTTT

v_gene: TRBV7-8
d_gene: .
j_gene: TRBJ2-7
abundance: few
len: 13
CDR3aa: CASSLRTVYEQYF
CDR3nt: TGTGCCAGCAGCCTAAGGACTGTCTACGAGCAGTACTTC

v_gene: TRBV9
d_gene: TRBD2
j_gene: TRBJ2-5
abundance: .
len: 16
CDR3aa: CASSVLGGGAQETQYF
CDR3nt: TGTGCCAGCAGCGTCCTGGGCGGGGGGGCTCAAGAGACCCAGTACTTC

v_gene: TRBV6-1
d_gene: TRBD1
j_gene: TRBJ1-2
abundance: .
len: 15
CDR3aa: CASSEVGTGAYGYTF
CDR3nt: TGTGCCAGCAGTGAAGTCGGGACAGGGGCTTATGGCTACACCTTC

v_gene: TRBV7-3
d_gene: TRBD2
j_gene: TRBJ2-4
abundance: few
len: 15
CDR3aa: CASSPRLAGREGQYF
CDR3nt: TGTGCCAGCAGCCCTCGACTAGCGGGGAGGGAGGGTCAGTACTTC